Below are 23 T cell receptor beta chains sequenced from a single sample in a study of blood T cell repertoires in COVID-19. The protocol was immunoSEQ multiplex PCR, while the TCRdb copy is restricted to in-frame clones and leaves out a portion. The sample has 110,000 to 150,000 clones, around three quarters seen once. The sequencing input was peripheral blood. These receptors originate from a man aged 55-75 years with acute or convalescent COVID-19.

This clone occurred once. This sequence joins TRBV5-4 and TRBJ2-1; 7 bases map to TRBD1. The CDR3 runs 15 residues. Unmatched junction bases numbered 6, after V lost 6 bases and J lost 0 bases. CDR1 is SGHNT and CDR2 is YYREEE in the germline V gene (reference sequence). The CDR3 reads CASTPDRSSYNEQFF. In DNA form, the CDR3 reads TGTGCCAGCACCCCGGACAGGAGCTCCTACAATGAGCAGTTCTTC.

The chain carries TRBV5-4 and TRBJ2-1; 7 bases align to TRBD2. V lost 4 bases to trimming and J lost 5 bases; unmatched junction nucleotides: 12. Germline CDR1 SGHNT, CDR2 YYREEE (reference sequence). CDR3 length: 16 amino acids. CDR3 in DNA: TGTGCCAGCAGCCCCGGGGGGAGGGCCACAGACAATGAGCAGTTCTTC. Encoded protein: CASSPGGRATDNEQFF.

The rearrangement uses TRBV4-1 and TRBJ1-4, with a tentative D call TRBD1 (5 bases). Trimming left V 1 base short and J 8 bases short, with 17 bases between. CDR3 length equals 16 residues. Germline V gives CDR1 MGHRA, CDR2 YSYEKL. CDR3 sequence reads: CASSQGRDPLPEKLFF. The DNA for the CDR3 is TGCGCCAGCAGCCAAGGCAGGGATCCGCTCCCCGAAAAACTGTTTTTT.

The chain has TRBV29-1 and TRBJ2-3; D is perhaps TRBD2 (5 bases). The CDR3 is 15 amino acids. Looked up from germline, CDR1 is SQVTM and CDR2 is ANQGSEA. V was trimmed by 4 bases and J by 3 bases, leaving 17 bases between them. The CDR3, as DNA: TGCAGCGTTGGTCCGGTCCGAGGCGGGACAGATACGCAGTATTTT. It translates to CSVGPVRGGTDTQYF.

The rearrangement joins TRBV10-3 to TRBJ2-3, with D possibly being TRBD2 (5 bases). Trimming removed 7 bases at V and 4 bases at J, with 9 bases between. This CDR3 comprises 12 residues. Germline CDR1 is ENHRY and CDR2 is SYGVKD. CDR3 nucleotide sequence: TGTGCCATCACTGGGAGTGCAGATACGCAGTATTTT. Protein: CAITGSADTQYF.

V and J are TRBV30 and TRBJ2-3; D is unclear. The CDR3 is 12 amino acids. Germline CDR1 GTSNPN, CDR2 SVGIG (reference sequence). Trimming removed 0 bases from V and 3 bases from J, with 4 bases in between. The CDR3 protein is CAWSVRTDTQYF. The CDR3 region has the DNA TGTGCCTGGAGTGTGAGAACAGATACGCAGTATTTT.

This clone was seen more than once but under ten times. The chain joins TRBV11-2 to TRBJ2-3, with unresolved D. This CDR3 has 11 residues. Trimming removed 6 bases from V and 3 bases from J, with 4 bases in between. Germline CDR1 is SGHAT and CDR2 is FQNNGV. Written as DNA, the CDR3 is TGTGCCAGCAGTCTAACAGATACGCAGTATTTT. It translates to CASSLTDTQYF.

The chain recombines TRBV24-1 with TRBJ2-3; TRBD1 agrees at 7 bases. The junction had 9 bases not matched to a gene; V was cut back by 4 bases and J by 6 bases. The V gene's germline CDR1 is KGHDR and CDR2 SFDVKD. CDR3 length: 15 amino acids. CDR3 sequence reads: CATSDPGQKVDTQYF. CDR3 coding DNA: TGTGCCACCAGTGACCCGGGACAGAAGGTGGATACGCAGTATTTT.

The J gene is TRBJ2-7, the V gene TRBV4-1; D is unresolved. Trimming took 0 bases from V and 4 from J, leaving 10 bases between them. The CDR3 is 14 amino acids. The germline V gene has CDR1 MGHRA and CDR2 YSYEKL. CDR3 sequence: CASSQDETRYEQYF. CDR3 sequence (DNA): TGCGCCAGCAGCCAAGACGAGACACGGTACGAGCAGTACTTC.

This clone was recorded once. The chain carries TRBV5-1 and TRBJ2-5; D gene ambiguous. Germline V gene sequence: CDR1 SGHRS, CDR2 YFSETQ. Trimming took 3 bases from V and 2 from J, leaving 11 bases between them. The CDR3 consists of 14 residues. The CDR3 DNA follows: TGCGCCAGCAGCTCGACTGAACCTCAAGAGACCCAGTACTTC. It is translated as CASSSTEPQETQYF.

The chain joins TRBV3-1 (or the pseudogene TRBV3-2) to TRBJ2-2; 13 nucleotides align to TRBD2. V shed 3 bases and J 1 base; nucleotides not matched to a gene: 11. In germline, CDR1 is LGHDT, CDR2 YNNKEL (reference sequence). The CDR3 is 20 residues long. The CDR3 sequence: CASSQLRRTSGSRNTGELFF. As DNA, the CDR3 is TGTGCCAGCAGCCAGCTGAGAAGGACTAGCGGGAGTCGGAACACCGGGGAGCTGTTTTTT.

The chain has TRBV30 and TRBJ2-7; 8 bases line up with TRBD1. The V gene end was trimmed by 2 bases and the J gene end by 6 bases; junction bases not matched to a gene: 3. CDR1 is GTSNPN, CDR2 SVGIG, per germline (reference sequence). This CDR3 region has 12 residues. The CDR3 loop is CAWSRQGSEQYF. In DNA, the CDR3 is TGTGCCTGGAGTAGACAGGGGTCCGAGCAGTACTTC.

The V gene is TRBV5-1, the J gene TRBJ1-1; TRBD1 aligns across 9 bases. V gave up 3 bases and J gave up 0 bases; unmatched junction bases: 3. Germline CDR1 and CDR2: SGHRS and YFSETQ. The CDR3 is 15 residues long. The CDR3 region is CASSSGTGLNTEAFF. The DNA for the CDR3 is TGCGCCAGCAGCTCTGGGACAGGGCTGAACACTGAAGCTTTCTTT. Full variable domain (missing parts from reference TRBV5-1 and TRBJ1-1): KAGVTQTPRYLIKTRGQQVTLSCSPISGHRSVSWYQQTPGQGLQFLFEYFSETQRNKGNFPGRFSGRQFSNSRSEMNVSTLELGDSALYLCASSSGTGLNTEAFFGQGTRLTVV.

The chain uses TRBV11-2 and TRBJ2-3; D gene uncertain. The CDR3 is made up of 14 amino acids. With 8 bases removed from V and 4 bases from J, the gap between germline ends came to 16 bases. Germline lookup yields CDR1 SGHAT and CDR2 FQNNGV. For the CDR3, the DNA is TGTGCCAGCCGACCCGGCAGGTGGGCAGATACGCAGTATTTT. It encodes CASRPGRWADTQYF.

This chain joins TRBV11-2 and TRBJ2-1; no clear D. CDR1 SGHAT and CDR2 FQNNGV come from the germline V gene. This CDR3 spans 13 amino acids. Trimming shortened V by 3 bases and J by 5 bases, and 8 bases separated the two germline ends. CDR3 DNA: TGTGCCAGCAGCTTTAATATTGACAATGAGCAGTTCTTC. Protein product: CASSFNIDNEQFF.

The chain couples TRBV7-9 to TRBJ2-7; TRBD2 agrees at 8 bases. The CDR3 extends over 14 amino acids. With 5 bases clipped from V and 3 bases from J, the junction kept 6 bases outside the gene matches. Germline values: CDR1 SEHNR, CDR2 FQNEAQ (reference sequence). The CDR3 region has the DNA TGTGCCAGCAGCCATAGCGGGACTGACTACGAGCAGTACTTC. Amino acid sequence: CASSHSGTDYEQYF. The full variable domain, in which reference TRBV7-9 and TRBJ2-7 provide the parts outside the CDR3, is DTGVSQNPRHKITKRGQNVTFRCDPISEHNRLYWYRQTLGQGPEFLTYFQNEAQLEKSRLLSDRFSAERPKGSFSTLEIQRTEQGDSAMYLCASSHSGTDYEQYFGPGTRLTVT.

This clone was seen a handful of times. The V call is TRBV6-6, the J call TRBJ1-5; perhaps TRBD1 as D (6 bases). The CDR3 extends over 14 amino acids. V dropped 6 bases and J dropped 6 bases, with 15 bases sitting between them. The germline V gene has CDR1 MNHNY and CDR2 SVGAGI (reference sequence). The CDR3 DNA reads as TGTGCCAGCAGGGTCGAGGGGACAAGTCAGCCCCAGCATTTT. As protein: CASRVEGTSQPQHF.

V is TRBV28 and J is TRBJ2-3, with 12 nucleotides matching TRBD2. The CDR3 extends over 17 amino acids. CDR1 and CDR2 (germline): MDHEN, SYDVKM. V was clipped by 4 bases and J by 2 bases; unmatched bases: 7. The CDR3 bases are TGTGCCAGCAGTTCCTCATCTAGCGGGAGGGACACAGATACGCAGTATTTT. It codes for CASSSSSSGRDTDTQYF.

The chain links TRBV10-3 to TRBJ1-2; D may be TRBD1 (5 bases). Germline V gene lookup returns CDR1 ENHRY and CDR2 SYGVKD. This CDR3 is 13 amino acids long. V gave up 4 bases and J gave up 7 bases, with 13 bases separating them. The CDR3 loop reads CAISGEGDAGYTF. The CDR3 nucleotides are TGTGCCATCAGTGGGGAAGGGGATGCTGGCTACACCTTC.

The gene calls are TRBV10-1 and TRBJ2-2; 9 nucleotides align to TRBD1. V dropped 10 bases and J dropped 3; count of bases not matched to a gene: 6. The CDR3 covers 14 residues. CDR1 WNHNN and CDR2 SYGVQD come from the germline V gene (reference sequence). This CDR3 reads CANTGGEDTGELFF. CDR3 nucleotide sequence: TGCGCCAACACAGGGGGCGAGGACACCGGGGAGCTGTTTTTT.

The chain couples TRBV28 to TRBJ2-2, with TRBD1 matching over 12 bases. This CDR3 spans 19 amino acids. With 6 bases clipped from V and 3 bases from J, the junction kept 14 bases outside the gene matches. Germline-derived CDR1 and CDR2 are MDHEN and SYDVKM. The CDR3 sequence is CASSPLPGTGGPYTGELFF. The CDR3 DNA follows: TGTGCCAGCAGCCCACTCCCTGGGACAGGGGGCCCCTACACCGGGGAGCTGTTTTTT.

J is TRBJ2-1 and V is TRBV7-9; unclear D gene. The CDR3 runs to 14 residues. Germline values: CDR1 SEHNR, CDR2 FQNEAQ (reference sequence). Between the trimmed V and J ends, which lost 5 bases and 1 base, there was a span of 9 bases. The CDR3 DNA sequence: TGTGCCAGCAGCCGGAGCGTTTCCTACAATGAGCAGTTCTTC. Translation: CASSRSVSYNEQFF.

The J gene is TRBJ2-1, the V gene TRBV4-1, with 12 bases matching TRBD2. The CDR3 sequence is 16 residues long. Per germline, CDR1 MGHRA and CDR2 YSYEKL. V trimming: 4 bases; J trimming: 14 bases; junction bases outside the gene matches: 15. The CDR3 bases are TGCGCCAGCAGCCGCACTACTAGCGGGAGGACCGACCGGGAGTTCTTC. Protein: CASSRTTSGRTDREFF.